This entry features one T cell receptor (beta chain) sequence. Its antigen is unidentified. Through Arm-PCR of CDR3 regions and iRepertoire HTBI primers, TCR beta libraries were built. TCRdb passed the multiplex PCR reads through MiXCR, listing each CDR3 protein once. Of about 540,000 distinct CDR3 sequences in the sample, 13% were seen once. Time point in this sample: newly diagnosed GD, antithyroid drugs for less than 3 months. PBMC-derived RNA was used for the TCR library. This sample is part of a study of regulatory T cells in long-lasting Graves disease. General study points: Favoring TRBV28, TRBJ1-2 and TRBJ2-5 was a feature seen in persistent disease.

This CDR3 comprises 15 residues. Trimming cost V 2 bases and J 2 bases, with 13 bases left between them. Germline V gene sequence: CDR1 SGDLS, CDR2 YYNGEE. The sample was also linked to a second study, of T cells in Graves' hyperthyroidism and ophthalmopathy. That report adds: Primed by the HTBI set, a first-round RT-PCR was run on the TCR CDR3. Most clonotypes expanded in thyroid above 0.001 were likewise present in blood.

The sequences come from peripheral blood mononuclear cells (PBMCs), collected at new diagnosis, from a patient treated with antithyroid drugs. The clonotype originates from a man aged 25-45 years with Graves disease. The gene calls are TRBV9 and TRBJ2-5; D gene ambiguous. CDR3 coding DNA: TGTGCCAGCAGCGTTGGTCAGATAATACAAGAGACCCAGTACTTC. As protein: CASSVGQIIQETQYF.